This T cell receptor (beta chain) came from a study of OX40 agonist ivuxolimab in advanced cancers. As for the study more broadly: The costimulatory receptor OX40 (CD134) was targeted by ivuxolimab, a fully human IgG2 agonistic monoclonal antibody. Intravenous ivuxolimab was administered to patients every 2 weeks at six dose levels: 0.01, 0.1, 0.3, 1.5, 3 and 10 mg/kg. Of the roughly 52 dose-escalation patients, hepatocellular carcinoma was present in around 19, melanoma in approximately 15, renal cell carcinoma in 9 and head and neck cancer in 9. In the dose-escalation cohort, approximately 83% of patients were male, and the mean age was 60 years with a range of roughly 20 to 80. Prior anti-PD-1, anti-PD-L1 or anti-CTLA-4 therapy was permitted, and less than 45% of dose-escalation patients had received checkpoint inhibitors. Partial responses occurred in three dose-escalation patients, of whom one had hepatocellular carcinoma and two had cutaneous melanoma. The point of sequencing TCRbeta in the periphery was to test whether ivuxolimab changed TCR sequence diversity and drove clonal T-cell expansion. The paper covers the monotherapy dose-escalation part of the phase I ivuxolimab trial, which included N ≈ 52 patients. Here is what the overall study found, with its caveats: In the 0.1-3.0 mg/kg groups, partial responders were among the patients with the lowest normalized peripheral clonal expansion, particularly in CD8+ T cells. Low levels of normalized T-cell clonal expansion were also seen in some patients who did not respond. At doses of 0.1 to 3.0 mg/kg, clonal expansion of both CD4+ and CD8+ blood T cells was observed from baseline to week 6. After ivuxolimab, CD8+ T cells had more expanded clones than CD4+ T cells on average. Antigen specificity was not determined for the clonally expanded peripheral T cells.

To sequence the TCRbeta CDR3 region, genomic DNA was isolated from the sorted cells. The immunoSEQ Assay was used for sequencing of TCRbeta CDR3 regions. TCRdb carries this immuneACCESS record with in-frame sequences only. Its versions omit some clonotypes, under half of them owing to an unresolved V gene in the studies checked, with the rest unexplained. The table for this sample lists some 40,000 clones; roughly four fifths of them were counted only once. The ten largest clones take up 20% to 25% of the sample. From V the trimming removes 0 bases and from J it removes 4 bases, while the gene matches leave 2 bases of the junction unaccounted for. Looking up the germline V gene yields CDR1 SQVTM and CDR2 ANQGSEA. The CDR3 runs 13 amino acids, cysteine and phenylalanine included. Here the CDR3 DNA is all that survives: 39 bases in frame from base 1. This clone was observed once. The antigen it recognizes is unknown. Nothing much larger sits one base from this clone, and base qualities are not available.

Patients with a history of autoimmune disease or receiving systemic immunosuppression were excluded from the trial. Peripheral blood for TCR sequencing was drawn from every dose cohort at baseline, at cycle 4 day 1 and at cycle 7 day 1. The samples were taken from a phase I, first-in-human, multicenter, open-label dose-escalation trial of ivuxolimab. The trial enrolled adults with locally advanced or metastatic head and neck squamous cell, hepatocellular, melanoma or renal cell carcinoma. Before TCR sequencing, CD4+ and CD8+ T cells were separately sorted from peripheral blood. This receptor chain uses TRBV29-1 and TRBJ1-2; the central 7 bases match TRBD1. The input for sequencing was CD4+ or CD8+ T cells sorted from blood, taken in a trial of the OX40 agonist ivuxolimab. This receptor was identified in an adult with an advanced solid tumor such as melanoma, head and neck, liver or kidney cancer. In nucleotide form, the sequence is TGCAGCGTTGAAGAGGGGACAGCCTATGGCTACACCTTC. Its amino acids are CSVEEGTAYGYTF.